This T cell receptor beta chain was captured in a study of control samples from healthy donors and cancer patients. Germline V gene lookup returns CDR1 MNHEY and CDR2 SVGAGI. V was cut by 8 bases and J by 0 bases, with 14 bases left in between. The CDR3 has 15 residues. The method was immunoSEQ multiplex PCR; TCRdb's version includes in-frame clones alone and lacks a portion of them. Here the sample spans about 34,000 clones, 85% to 90% being singletons. The TCR was taken from a woman aged 40-49 years with lung cancer. Sequenced sample: PBMCs. J is TRBJ1-3 and V is TRBV6-5, with D perhaps TRBD1 (5 bases). The CDR3 protein is CASYRGGRSGNTIYF. The DNA for the CDR3 is TGTGCCAGCTACCGCGGGGGACGCTCTGGAAACACCATATATTTT.